This T cell receptor beta chain is drawn from a study of blood T cells in healthy people across ages. J gave up 3 bases and V 6 bases, and 8 bases lay outside the gene matches. The germline V gene has CDR1 MDHEN and CDR2 SYDVKM. This CDR3 is built from 14 residues. Primed by a sample-barcoded 5' primer and a J-beta primer mix, a second PCR proceeded for about 7 to 12 cycles. Via MiXCR, TCRdb re-called the 5' RACE reads, giving one row per CDR3 protein. The repertoire includes around 990,000 distinct CDR3 sequences, 25% of them detected once, and about 0.72% sits in the top ten. This clonotype was seen more than once but under ten times. What it recognizes is unknown. Findings and caveats of the study: Age showed a roughly linear inverse relationship with TCR beta diversity per million T cells.

These data also formed part of another study, on T cells of mothers and their children.

The chain is built from TRBV28 and TRBJ2-7; 7 nucleotides agree with TRBD2. The sequencing input was blood. The source of this sequence is a girl aged 2 to 9 in good health. The CDR3 sequence is CASRSSGVVYEQYF. The CDR3 DNA sequence: TGTGCCAGCAGATCTAGCGGTGTGGTCTACGAGCAGTACTTC. The variable domain in full, with the rest retrieved from reference TRBV28 and TRBJ2-7, is DVKVTQSSRYLVKRTGEKVFLECVQDMDHENMFWYRQDPGLGLRLIYFSYDVKMKEKGDIPEGYSVSREKKERFSLILESASTNQTSMYLCASRSSGVVYEQYFGPGTRLTVT.